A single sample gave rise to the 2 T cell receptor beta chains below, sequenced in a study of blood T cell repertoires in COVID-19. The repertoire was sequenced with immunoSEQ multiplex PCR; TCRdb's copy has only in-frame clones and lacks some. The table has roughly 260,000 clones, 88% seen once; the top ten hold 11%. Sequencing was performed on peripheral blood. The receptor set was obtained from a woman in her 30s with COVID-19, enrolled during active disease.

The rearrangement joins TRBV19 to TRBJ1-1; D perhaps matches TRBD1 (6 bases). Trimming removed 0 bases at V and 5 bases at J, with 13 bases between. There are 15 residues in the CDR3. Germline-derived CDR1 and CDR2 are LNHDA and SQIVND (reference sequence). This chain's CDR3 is CASSIEVLGGTEAFF. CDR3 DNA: TGTGCCAGTAGTATAGAGGTCCTAGGGGGTACTGAAGCTTTCTTT.

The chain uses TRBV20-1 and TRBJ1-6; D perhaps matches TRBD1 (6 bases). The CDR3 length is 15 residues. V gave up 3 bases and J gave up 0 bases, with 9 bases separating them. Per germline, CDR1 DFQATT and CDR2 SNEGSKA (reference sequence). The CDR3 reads CSASWDNSYNSPLHF. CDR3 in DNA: TGCAGTGCTAGTTGGGACAACTCCTATAATTCACCCCTCCACTTT.